Given below is one T cell receptor beta chain in context. TCRdb called the reads again in MiXCR, with one record for every CDR3 protein. The data contain roughly 230,000 distinct CDR3 sequences, over 15% of them singletons. Unmatched junction bases numbered 15, after V lost 6 bases and J lost 5 bases. In germline, CDR1 is DFQATT, CDR2 SNEGSKA (reference sequence). The CDR3 sequence is 18 residues long. These data belong to a study of T cell repertoires in cytomegalovirus infection. The sequenced sample was CD8+ T cells from PBMCs. The sequence was collected from a human donor in good health (CMV status not recorded). Some clones in this sample may be carry-over from other donors' samples. The rearrangement links TRBV20-1 to TRBJ2-1, with TRBD2 identical over 14 bases. The CDR3 loop is CSAAGTSGGSPMNNEQFF. CDR3 nucleotides: TGCAGTGCAGCCGGGACTAGCGGGGGTAGCCCTATGAACAATGAGCAGTTCTTC.